Listed below are T cell receptor beta chains from one sample, sequenced in a study of T cells of healthy individuals. MiXCR, run by TCRdb on the 5' RACE reads, gives a single entry per CDR3 protein. This table holds tens of thousands of distinct CDR3 sequences, over 12% found once. The receptors originated from a human donor in good health. CDR3s include the opening cysteine and the closing phenylalanine or tryptophan. The D gene is left open where the match is weak. For some rows the clone size is stated as once, few or many, or as a class when expanded; others skip it.

D gene	clone size	V gene	J gene	CDR3 DNA	CDR3 protein
TRBD1	many	TRBV20-1	TRBJ1-5	TGCAGTTCGATTAAACAGGGGGCGTCAGGCAATCAGCCCCAGCATTTT	CSSIKQGASGNQPQHF
TRBD1	many	TRBV7-8	TRBJ2-5	TGTGCCAGCAGTCCGGACAGGGGAGACGAGACCCAGTACTTC	CASSPDRGDETQYF
NA	NA	TRBV27	TRBJ1-5	TGTGCCAGCAGTTTATCAGGGAACAATCAGCCCCAGCATTTT	CASSLSGNNQPQHF
NA	once	TRBV7-2	TRBJ2-2	TGTGCCAGCAGCTTAGTACAGGCCGGGGAGCTGTTTTTT	CASSLVQAGELFF
TRBD1	once	TRBV29-1	TRBJ2-2	TGCAGCGTCGCACCGGACAGGGACGCCGGGGAGCTGTTTTTT	CSVAPDRDAGELFF
TRBD1	few	TRBV5-1	TRBJ2-3	TGCGCCAGCAGCCAGGGGCAGGGGGCGACAGATACGCAGTATTTT	CASSQGQGATDTQYF
NA	few	TRBV27	TRBJ2-7	TGTGCCAGCAGTTTACAAGGTGGATACGAGCAGTACTTC	CASSLQGGYEQYF
TRBD2	many	TRBV7-2	TRBJ2-5	TGTGCCAGCAGCCTACCCACTAGCGGGAAGGTGACCCAGTACTTC	CASSLPTSGKVTQYF
NA	many	TRBV29-1	TRBJ2-6	TGCAGCGCCACAGCCTCTGGGGCCAACGTCCTGACTTTC	CSATASGANVLTF
TRBD1	few	TRBV25-1	TRBJ2-7	TGTGCCAGCGCACGGACAGGGGGCGTCTACGAGCAGTACTTC	CASARTGGVYEQYF
NA	many	TRBV10-3	TRBJ1-4	TGTGCCATCAGCCCCGAGACTCTTCCTGAAAAACTGTTTTTT	CAISPETLPEKLFF
NA	many	TRBV19	TRBJ2-7	TGTGCCAGTAGTTTCCTCGGGGGAAGCTCCTACGAGCAGTACTTC	CASSFLGGSSYEQYF
NA	NA	TRBV5-1	TRBJ2-3	TGCGCCAGCAGCTTTCCAGACCCGCGCACAGATACGCAGTATTTT	CASSFPDPRTDTQYF
TRBD1	few	TRBV19	TRBJ2-7	TGTGCCAGTAGTATCCGGGACAGGGTGGACGAGCAGTACTTC	CASSIRDRVDEQYF
TRBD1	few	TRBV9	TRBJ2-3	TGTGCCAGCAGCGGGGGGACAGGATCAGATACGCAGTATTTT	CASSGGTGSDTQYF
TRBD2	many	TRBV7-9	TRBJ2-5	TGTGCCAGCAGTTCTGGACTAGCGGGAGGCGTAGAGACCCAGTACTTC	CASSSGLAGGVETQYF
NA	NA	TRBV12-3/TRBV12-4	TRBJ2-7	TGTGCCAGCAGTTCCGGGCCCTATGGTAACGAGCAGTACTTC	CASSSGPYGNEQYF
NA	many	TRBV20-1	TRBJ1-1	TGCAGTGCTAGGAGGAGGGTAGAAAACACTGAAGCTTTCTTT	CSARRRVENTEAFF
NA	many	TRBV27	TRBJ1-6	TGTGCCAGCAGTTTATCCTCGAGGGGACGGTTAGGAAATTCACCCCTCCACTTT	CASSLSSRGRLGNSPLHF
TRBD1	many	TRBV19	TRBJ2-1	TGTGCCACTAAATGGGGACAGGGGGCAAACAATGAGCAGTTCTTC	CATKWGQGANNEQFF
NA	few	TRBV20-1	TRBJ2-1	TGCAGTGCTCGGCTAGGGTCGCACGGAGAGCAGTTCTTC	CSARLGSHGEQFF
NA	many	TRBV30	TRBJ1-2	TGTGCCTGGACAGGGCGCTATGGCTACACCTTC	CAWTGRYGYTF
TRBD2	many	TRBV5-1	TRBJ2-3	TGCGCCAGCAGCTTTGGGACTAGCAGCGACACAGATACGCAGTATTTT	CASSFGTSSDTDTQYF
NA	NA	TRBV12-5	TRBJ2-5	TGTGCTAGTGGGCCCCCCGCAGGCCCCCAAGAGACCCAGTACTTC	CASGPPAGPQETQYF
TRBD2	few	TRBV6-6	TRBJ2-5	TGTGCCAGCAGCACTAGCGCACAGACCCAGTACTTC	CASSTSAQTQYF